This TCR beta chain emerged from a study of immune evolution from preneoplasia to lung adenocarcinoma. Germline-derived CDR1 and CDR2 are MDHEN and SYDVKM. V was trimmed by 5 bases and J by 5 bases, leaving 13 bases between them. CDR3 length: 13 residues. Patient tissue came from resections in Japan or China, 2014–2017. After pathologic assessment, macro-dissection selected premalignant or tumor cells for extraction. TCRdb's copy holds only in-frame clones and misses some; the assay was immunoSEQ multiplex PCR. The sample includes 5,000 to 7,000 clones, more than 80% of them seen just once. The TCR was taken from a person aged 50-75 years with lung adenocarcinoma. The genes are TRBV28 and TRBJ2-7; no clear D gene. The sequenced sample consisted of FFPE invasive lung adenocarcinoma tissue. For the CDR3, the DNA is TGTGCCAGCAGTCCCCAGACAAGGAACGAGCAGTACTTC. Its protein is CASSPQTRNEQYF. The full variable domain, with the rest looked up from reference TRBV28 and TRBJ2-7, is DVKVTQSSRYLVKRTGEKVFLECVQDMDHENMFWYRQDPGLGLRLIYFSYDVKMKEKGDIPEGYSVSREKKERFSLILESASTNQTSMYLCASSPQTRNEQYFGPGTRLTVT.